Sequencing of this TCR beta chain was carried out in a study of cytomegalovirus exposure and HLA in healthy donors. Overall study context: Among the roughly 380 donors who were genotyped, about 84% fell in the genetic ancestry cluster that is associated with self-reported Caucasian donors. General study points: Later analysis found that TCR beta chains associated with HLA were more clonally expanded than other, equally common chains. Later on, an analysis found that several of the most significant clusters appeared to be linked to common viral pathogens, which included parvovirus B19.

In the PCR, 60 Vbeta and 13 Jbeta primers were used. Only in-frame clones appear in the TCRdb table, and some are missing; sequencing was by immunoSEQ multiplex PCR. The table shows 150,000 to 200,000 clones, with 70% to 90% occurring only once. On this clone itself: Its antigen is unknown.

Germline CDR1 SQVTM, CDR2 ANQGSEA. There are 13 residues in the CDR3. J gave up 4 bases and V 5 bases, and 6 bases lay outside the gene matches. The V and J genes are TRBV29-1 and TRBJ1-2, with 8 bases identical to TRBD1. Input material: PBMCs. The sequence derives from a young man in good health and CMV-seropositive. Here the CDR3 reads CSVYGQGSYGYTF. CDR3 in DNA: TGCAGCGTTTACGGACAGGGCTCCTATGGCTACACCTTC.